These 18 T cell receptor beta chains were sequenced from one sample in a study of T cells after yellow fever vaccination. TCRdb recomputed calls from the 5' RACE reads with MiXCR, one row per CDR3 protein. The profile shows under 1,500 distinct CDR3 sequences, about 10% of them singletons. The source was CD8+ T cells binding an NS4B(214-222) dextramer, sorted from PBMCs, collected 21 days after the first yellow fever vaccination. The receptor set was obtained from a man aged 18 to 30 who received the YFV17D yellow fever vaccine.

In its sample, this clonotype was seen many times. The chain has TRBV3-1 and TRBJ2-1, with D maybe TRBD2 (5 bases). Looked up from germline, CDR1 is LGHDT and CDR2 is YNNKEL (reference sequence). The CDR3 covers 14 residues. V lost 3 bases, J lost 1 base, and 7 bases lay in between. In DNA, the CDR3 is TGTGCCAGCAGCCACGAGGGTTCCTACAATGAGCAGTTCTTC. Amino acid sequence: CASSHEGSYNEQFF.

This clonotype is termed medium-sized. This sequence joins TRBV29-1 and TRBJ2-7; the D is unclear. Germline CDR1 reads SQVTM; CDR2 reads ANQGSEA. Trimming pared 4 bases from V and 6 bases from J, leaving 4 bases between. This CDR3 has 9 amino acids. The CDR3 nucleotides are TGCAGCGTTGCAGGCGAGCAGTACGTC. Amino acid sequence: CSVAGEQYV.

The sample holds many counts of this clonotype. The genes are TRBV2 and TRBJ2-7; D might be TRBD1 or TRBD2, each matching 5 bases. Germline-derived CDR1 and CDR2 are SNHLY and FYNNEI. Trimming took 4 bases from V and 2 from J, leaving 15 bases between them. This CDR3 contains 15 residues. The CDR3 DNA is TGTGCCAGCAGTGGAGGGACGGGGAATGCCTACGAGCAGTACTTC. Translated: CASSGGTGNAYEQYF.

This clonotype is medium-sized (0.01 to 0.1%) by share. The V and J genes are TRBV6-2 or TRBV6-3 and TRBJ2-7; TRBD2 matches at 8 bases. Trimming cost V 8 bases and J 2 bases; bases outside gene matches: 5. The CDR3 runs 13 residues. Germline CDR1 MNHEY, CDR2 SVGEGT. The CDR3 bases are TGTGCCAGCTTACCGGGACTAGCCTACGAGCAGTACTTC. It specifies CASLPGLAYEQYF.

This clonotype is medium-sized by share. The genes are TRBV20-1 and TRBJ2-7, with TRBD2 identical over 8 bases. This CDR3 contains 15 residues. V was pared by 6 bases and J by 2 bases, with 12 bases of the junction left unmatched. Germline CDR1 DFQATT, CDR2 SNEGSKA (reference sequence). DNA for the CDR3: TGCAGTGCCGGAGGTGAACTAGCGGATACCTACGAGCAGTACGTC. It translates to CSAGGELADTYEQYV.

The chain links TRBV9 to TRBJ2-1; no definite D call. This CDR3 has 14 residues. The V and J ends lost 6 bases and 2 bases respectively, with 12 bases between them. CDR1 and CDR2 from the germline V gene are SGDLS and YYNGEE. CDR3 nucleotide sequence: TGTGCCAGCATAGACGGCCTTCCCTACAATGAGCAGTTCTTC. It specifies CASIDGLPYNEQFF.

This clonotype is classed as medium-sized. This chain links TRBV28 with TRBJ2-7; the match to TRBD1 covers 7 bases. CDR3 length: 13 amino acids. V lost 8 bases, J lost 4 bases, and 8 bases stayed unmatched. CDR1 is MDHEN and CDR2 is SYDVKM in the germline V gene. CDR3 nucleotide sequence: TGTGCCAGCCACAGGGGAATAGCTTACGAGCAGTACTTC. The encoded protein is CASHRGIAYEQYF.

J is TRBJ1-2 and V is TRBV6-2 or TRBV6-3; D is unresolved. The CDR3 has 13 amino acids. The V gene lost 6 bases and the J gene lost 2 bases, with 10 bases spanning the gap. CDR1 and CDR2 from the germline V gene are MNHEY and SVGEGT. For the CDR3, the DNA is TGTGCCAGCAGCCACGCGCAGAACTATGGCTACACCTTC. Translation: CASSHAQNYGYTF.

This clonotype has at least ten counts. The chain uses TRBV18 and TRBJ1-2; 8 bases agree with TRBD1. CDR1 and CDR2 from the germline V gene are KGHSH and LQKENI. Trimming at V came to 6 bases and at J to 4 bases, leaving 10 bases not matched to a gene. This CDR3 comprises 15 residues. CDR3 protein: CASSPNPTGAYGYTF. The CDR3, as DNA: TGTGCCAGCTCTCCAAACCCGACAGGGGCCTATGGCTACACCTTC.

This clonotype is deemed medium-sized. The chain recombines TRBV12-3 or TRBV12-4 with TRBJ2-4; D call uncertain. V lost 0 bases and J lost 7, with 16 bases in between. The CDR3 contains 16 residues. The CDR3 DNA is TGTGCCAGCAGTTTAGCCCCCCTGGCCCAGGCGAACATTCAGTACTTC. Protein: CASSLAPLAQANIQYF.

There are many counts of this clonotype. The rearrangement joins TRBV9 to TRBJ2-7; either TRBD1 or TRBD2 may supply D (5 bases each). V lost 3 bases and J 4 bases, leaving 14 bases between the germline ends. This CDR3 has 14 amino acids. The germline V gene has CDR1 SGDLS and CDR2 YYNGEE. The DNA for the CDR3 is TGTGCCAGCAGCGGAGCAGGGACCGGGTACGAGCAGTACTTC. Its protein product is CASSGAGTGYEQYF.

The CDR3 region is CAISESIIAVVYNEQFF. The DNA for the CDR3 is TGTGCCATCAGTGAGTCGATTATCGCGGTTGTCTACAATGAGCAGTTCTTC. The V and J genes are TRBV10-3 and TRBJ2-1; D gene uncertain. CDR3 length: 17 residues. Germline V lookup: CDR1 ENHRY, CDR2 SYGVKD. V was shortened by 0 bases and J by 3 bases, with 15 bases between the two germline ends.

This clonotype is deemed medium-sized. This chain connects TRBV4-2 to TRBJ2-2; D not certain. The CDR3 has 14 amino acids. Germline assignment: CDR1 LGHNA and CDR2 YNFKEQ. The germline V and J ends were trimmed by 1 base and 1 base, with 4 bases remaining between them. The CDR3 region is CASSQVLNTGELFF. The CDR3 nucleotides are TGTGCCAGCAGCCAAGTGTTGAACACCGGGGAGCTGTTTTTT.

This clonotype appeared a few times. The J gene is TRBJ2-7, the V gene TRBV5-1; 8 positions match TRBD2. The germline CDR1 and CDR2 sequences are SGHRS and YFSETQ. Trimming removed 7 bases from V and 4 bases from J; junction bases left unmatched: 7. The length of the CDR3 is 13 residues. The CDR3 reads CASCGAGGYEQYF. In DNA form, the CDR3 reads TGCGCCAGCTGCGGGGCGGGGGGTTACGAGCAGTACTTC. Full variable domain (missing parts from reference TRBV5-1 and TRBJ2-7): KAGVTQTPRYLIKTRGQQVTLSCSPISGHRSVSWYQQTPGQGLQFLFEYFSETQRNKGNFPGRFSGRQFSNSRSEMNVSTLELGDSALYLCASCGAGGYEQYFGPGTRLTVT.

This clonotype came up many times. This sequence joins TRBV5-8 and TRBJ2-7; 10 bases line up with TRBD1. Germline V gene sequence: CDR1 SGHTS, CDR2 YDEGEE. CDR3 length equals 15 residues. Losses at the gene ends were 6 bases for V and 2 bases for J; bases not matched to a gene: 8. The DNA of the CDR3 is TGTGCCAGCACCCATACCGGGACAGGGGCCTACGAGCAGTACTTC. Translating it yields CASTHTGTGAYEQYF.

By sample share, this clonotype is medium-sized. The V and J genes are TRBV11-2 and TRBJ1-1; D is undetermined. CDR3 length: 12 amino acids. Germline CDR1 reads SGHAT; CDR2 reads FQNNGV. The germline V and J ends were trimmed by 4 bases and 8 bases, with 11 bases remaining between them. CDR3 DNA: TGTGCCAGCAGCTACGTTGGTAGAGAAGCTTTCTTT. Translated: CASSYVGREAFF. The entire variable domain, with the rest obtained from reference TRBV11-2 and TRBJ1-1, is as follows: EAGVAQSPRYKIIEKRQSVAFWCNPISGHATLYWYQQILGQGPKLLIQFQNNGVVDDSQLPKDRFSAERLKGVDSTLKIQPAKLEDSAVYLCASSYVGREAFFGQGTRLTVV.

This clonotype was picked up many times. Written as DNA, the CDR3 is TGTGCCAGCAGCCCCGGGACAGGGTACGAGCAGTACTTC. Its protein product is CASSPGTGYEQYF. The V call is TRBV7-2, the J call TRBJ2-7; 9 nucleotides agree with TRBD1. The CDR3 is made up of 13 amino acids. V shed 5 bases and J 4 bases; nucleotides not matched to a gene: 3. Germline-derived CDR1 and CDR2 are SGHTA and FQGNSA.

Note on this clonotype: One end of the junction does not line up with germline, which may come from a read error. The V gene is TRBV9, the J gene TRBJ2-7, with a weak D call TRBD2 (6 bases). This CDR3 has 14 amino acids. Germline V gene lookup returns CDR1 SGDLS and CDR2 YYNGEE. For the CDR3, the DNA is TGTGCCAGCTGCGTACACGGGGGAGCTTACGAGCAGTACTTC. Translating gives CASCVHGGAYEQYF.